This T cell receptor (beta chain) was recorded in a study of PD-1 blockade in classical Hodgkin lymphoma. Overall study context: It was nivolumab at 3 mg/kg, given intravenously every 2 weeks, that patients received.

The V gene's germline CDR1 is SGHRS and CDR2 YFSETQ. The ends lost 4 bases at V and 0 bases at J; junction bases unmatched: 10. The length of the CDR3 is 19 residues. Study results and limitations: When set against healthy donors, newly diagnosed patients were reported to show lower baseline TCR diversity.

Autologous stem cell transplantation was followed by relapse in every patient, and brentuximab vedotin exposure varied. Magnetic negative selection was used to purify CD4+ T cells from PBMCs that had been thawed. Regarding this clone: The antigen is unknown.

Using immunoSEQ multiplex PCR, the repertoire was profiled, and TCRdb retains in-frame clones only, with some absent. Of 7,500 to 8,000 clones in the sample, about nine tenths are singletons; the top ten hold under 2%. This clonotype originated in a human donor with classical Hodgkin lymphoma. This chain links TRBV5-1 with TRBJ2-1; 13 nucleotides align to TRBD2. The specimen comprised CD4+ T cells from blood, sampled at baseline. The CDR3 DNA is TGCGCCAGCAGCCTGAGACTAGCGGGAGGTATGAGCTCCTACAATGAGCAGTTCTTC. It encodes CASSLRLAGGMSSYNEQFF.